This T cell receptor beta chain was observed in a study of PD-1 blockade in classical Hodgkin lymphoma. Study-level results: Prior to therapy, complete responders displayed diversity much like that of newly diagnosed patients. Possible causes of repertoire differences, disease activity or prior therapy, remain undefined.

This table comes from immunoSEQ multiplex PCR, and its TCRdb copy is limited to in-frame clones, with some not included. Among approximately 98,000 clones listed, roughly nine tenths were seen once. V lost 3 bases, J lost 7 bases, and 10 bases lay in between. This CDR3 is built from 13 residues. Germline V CDR1 and CDR2: KGHSH, LQKENI. Remarks on this clone: Its specificity is unknown.

Every patient had relapsed following autologous stem cell transplantation, and cohorts differed in brentuximab vedotin exposure. This TCR derives from a human donor with classical Hodgkin lymphoma. This material consisted of peripheral blood mononuclear cells (PBMCs), taken before the second cycle of nivolumab. V is TRBV18 and J is TRBJ2-1; no clear D. Here the CDR3 reads CASSPQVRNEQFF. Written as DNA, the CDR3 is TGTGCCAGCTCACCCCAGGTCCGTAATGAGCAGTTCTTC.